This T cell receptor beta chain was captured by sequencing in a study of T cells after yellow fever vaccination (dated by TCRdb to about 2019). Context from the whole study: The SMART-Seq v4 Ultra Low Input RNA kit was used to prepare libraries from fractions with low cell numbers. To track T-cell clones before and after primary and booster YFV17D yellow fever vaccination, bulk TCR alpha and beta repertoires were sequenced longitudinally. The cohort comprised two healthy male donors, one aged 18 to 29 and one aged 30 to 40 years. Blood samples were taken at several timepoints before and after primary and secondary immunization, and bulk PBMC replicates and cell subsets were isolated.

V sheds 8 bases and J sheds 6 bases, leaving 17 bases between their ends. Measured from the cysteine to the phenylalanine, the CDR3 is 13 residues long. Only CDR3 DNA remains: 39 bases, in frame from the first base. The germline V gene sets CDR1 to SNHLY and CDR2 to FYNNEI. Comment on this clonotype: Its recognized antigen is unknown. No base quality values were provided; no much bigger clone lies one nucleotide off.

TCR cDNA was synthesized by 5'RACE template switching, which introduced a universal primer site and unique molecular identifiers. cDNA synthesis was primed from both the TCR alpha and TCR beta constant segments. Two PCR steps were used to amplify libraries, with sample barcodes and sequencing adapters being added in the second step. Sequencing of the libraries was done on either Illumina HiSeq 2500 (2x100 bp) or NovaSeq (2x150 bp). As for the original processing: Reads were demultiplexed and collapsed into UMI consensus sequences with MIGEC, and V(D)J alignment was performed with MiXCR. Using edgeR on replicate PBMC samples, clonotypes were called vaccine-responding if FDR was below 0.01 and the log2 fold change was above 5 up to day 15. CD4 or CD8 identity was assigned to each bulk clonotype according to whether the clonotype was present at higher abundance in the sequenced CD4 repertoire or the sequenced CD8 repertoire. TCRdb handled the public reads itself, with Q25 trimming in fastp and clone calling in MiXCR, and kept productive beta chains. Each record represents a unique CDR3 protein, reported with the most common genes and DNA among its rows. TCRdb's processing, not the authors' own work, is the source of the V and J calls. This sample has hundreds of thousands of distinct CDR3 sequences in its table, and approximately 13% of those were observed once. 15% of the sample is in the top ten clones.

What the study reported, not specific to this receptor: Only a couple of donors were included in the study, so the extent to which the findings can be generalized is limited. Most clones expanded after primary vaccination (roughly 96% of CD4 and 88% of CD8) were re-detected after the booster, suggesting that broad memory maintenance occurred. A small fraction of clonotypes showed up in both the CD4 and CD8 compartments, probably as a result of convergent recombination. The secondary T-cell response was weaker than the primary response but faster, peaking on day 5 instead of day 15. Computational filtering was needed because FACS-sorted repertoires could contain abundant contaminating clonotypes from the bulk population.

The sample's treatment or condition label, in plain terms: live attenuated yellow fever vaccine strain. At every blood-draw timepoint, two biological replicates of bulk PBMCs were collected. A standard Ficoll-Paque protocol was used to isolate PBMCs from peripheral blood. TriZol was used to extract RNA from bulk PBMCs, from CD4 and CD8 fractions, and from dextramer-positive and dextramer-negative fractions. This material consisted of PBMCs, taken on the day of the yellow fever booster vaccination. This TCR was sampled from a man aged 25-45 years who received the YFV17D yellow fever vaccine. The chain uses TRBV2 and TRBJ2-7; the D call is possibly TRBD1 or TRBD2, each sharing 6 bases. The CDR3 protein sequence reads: CASGGLVASEQYF. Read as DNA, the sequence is TGTGCCAGCGGGGGGCTGGTGGCCAGCGAGCAGTACTTC.